Listed below are T cell receptor beta chains from one sample, sequenced in a study of cytomegalovirus exposure and HLA in healthy donors. The method was immunoSEQ multiplex PCR; TCRdb's version includes in-frame clones alone and lacks a portion of them. The table shows 80,000 to 95,000 clones, with 81% occurring only once. The sequencing sample was made of PBMCs. The receptors were sampled from a young woman in good health and CMV-seronegative. CDR3s include the opening cysteine and the closing phenylalanine or tryptophan. A D gene is named only where the DNA matches it firmly. Not every row has a clone size; where given, it reads once, few, many or a size class.

TRBJ1-5	TRBD1	15	TRBV27	.	TGTGCCAGCAGTCCAAATACAGGGGGAGGCCAGCCCCAGCATTTT	CASSPNTGGGQPQHF
TRBJ1-2	.	15	TRBV5-1	few	TGCGCCAGCAGCTTGACCCTGTCCGGGAGCTATGGCTACACCTTC	CASSLTLSGSYGYTF
TRBJ2-3	TRBD2	18	TRBV2	.	TGTGCCAGCACCGGGGGTTGGTCGGCTAGCGGATACACAGATACGCAGTATTTT	CASTGGWSASGYTDTQYF
TRBJ2-3	.	15	TRBV13	.	TGTGCCAGCAGCTTAAATAGGGGGTTGTCGGATACGCAGTATTTT	CASSLNRGLSDTQYF
TRBJ1-1	.	14	TRBV5-5	.	TGTGCCAGCAGCTTGGCTACAGGGCAAAATGAAGCTTTCTTT	CASSLATGQNEAFF
TRBJ1-2	TRBD1	13	TRBV5-1	.	TGCGCCAGCAGTATGGGACAGGAGTATGGCTACACCTTC	CASSMGQEYGYTF
TRBJ2-3	.	13	TRBV10-3	once	TGTGCCATCAGCTCTTTAGGGGCAGATACGCAGTATTTT	CAISSLGADTQYF
TRBJ2-5	TRBD1	14	TRBV7-2	.	TGTGCCAGCAGCCCCGGGACAGTACAAGAGACCCAGTACTTC	CASSPGTVQETQYF
TRBJ2-7	TRBD2	15	TRBV4-3	few	TGCGCCAGCAGCCAAACTAGCGGGAGCTCCTACGAGCAGTACTTC	CASSQTSGSSYEQYF
TRBJ2-3	TRBD2	16	TRBV5-1	few	TGCGCCAGCAGCTTGGTGGCTAGCGGGGGGACAGATACGCAGTATTTT	CASSLVASGGTDTQYF
TRBJ2-1	.	15	TRBV7-2	few	TGTGCCAGCAGCTTAGTTAGGGAGGCCTACAATGAGCAGTTCTTC	CASSLVREAYNEQFF
TRBJ2-1	TRBD2	15	TRBV14	.	TGTGCCAGCAGACCCGGGACTAGCGGATACAATGAGCAGTTCTTC	CASRPGTSGYNEQFF
TRBJ2-3	.	15	TRBV30	few	TGTGCCTGGAGTGGAGGCGAAGGAGGCACAGATACGCAGTATTTT	CAWSGGEGGTDTQYF
TRBJ2-3	.	15	TRBV19	.	TGTGCCAGTAGTCTTCGTGGTAGCCCCGAGGATACGCAGTATTTT	CASSLRGSPEDTQYF